This T cell receptor (beta chain) was sequenced in a study of PD-L1 blockade in urothelial cancer. Time point given: pretreatment peripheral blood. The assay was immunoSEQ multiplex PCR, and TCRdb's table has in-frame clones only and misses some. The sample includes 45,000 or so clones, more than 75% of them seen just once. Sequenced here: PBMCs, sampled around atezolizumab (anti-PD-L1) treatment. The sequence was obtained from a middle-aged man with urothelial cancer.

Here the CDR3 DNA reads TGTGCCAGCAGCCCCCAGGGGGGTTGCCAAGAGACCCAGTACTTC. The encoded protein is CASSPQGGCQETQYF. The gene calls are TRBV5-8 and TRBJ2-5, with D possibly TRBD1 on 7 matching bases. CDR3 length: 15 amino acids. Per germline, CDR1 SGHTS and CDR2 YDEGEE. Trimming pared 4 bases from V and 1 base from J, leaving 14 bases between.